Here is one T cell receptor (beta chain) with its context. Its antigen is unidentified. Vbeta (60) and Jbeta (13) primers were used in the PCR. The table came from immunoSEQ multiplex PCR; TCRdb's copy has only in-frame clones and leaves some out. The sample includes 150,000 to 200,000 clones, approximately 80% of them seen just once. This sample stems from a study of cytomegalovirus exposure and HLA in healthy donors. The V and J ends lost 6 bases and 3 bases respectively, with 15 bases between them. Per germline, CDR1 KGHSH and CDR2 LQKENI. This CDR3 spans 14 amino acids. Findings and limits, study-wide: Later on, a genetic analysis was performed. It linked a missense variant in DCLRE1C with V- and J-gene trimming of TCR beta.

Material for sequencing was PBMCs. The TCR comes from a man aged 18 to 35 in good health and CMV-seronegative. The genes are TRBV18 and TRBJ2-7; TRBD1 might be the D (6 bases). CDR3 nucleotide sequence: TGTGCCAGCTCTACAGGGCAGGTATTCTACGAGCAGTACTTC. The encoded protein is CASSTGQVFYEQYF.